This T cell receptor (beta chain) was identified during a study of blood T cells in healthy people across ages. The authors ran a second PCR of about 6 to 11 cycles using a sample-barcoded 5' primer and a J-beta primer mix. A single record per CDR3 protein comes from TCRdb applying MiXCR to the 5' RACE reads. The data show fewer than 800,000 distinct CDR3 sequences, around 48% seen once. CDR1 is DFQATT and CDR2 is SNEGSKA in the germline V gene (reference sequence). V was clipped by 1 base and J by 1 base, with 13 bases between them. The CDR3 runs 16 residues. Material for sequencing was blood. The sequence was obtained from a woman aged 55-70 years in good health. J is TRBJ2-2 and V is TRBV20-1; TRBD1 might be the D (6 bases). The DNA of the CDR3 is TGCAGTGCTAGAGCCTCCGGGACACTGAACACCGGGGAGCTGTTTTTT. The encoded protein is CSARASGTLNTGELFF.